These T cell receptor beta chains were read from a single sample in a study of human T cells and chemical hapten exposure. TCRdb recomputed calls from the RACE reads with MiXCR, one row per CDR3 protein. The repertoire has around 75,000 distinct CDR3 sequences, about 10% of them found once; the top ten carry 3.5% to 4.5%. The material was whole blood, obtained in connection with sensitization to the hapten diphenylcyclopropenone (DPC). Receptors were obtained from a woman aged 55-70 years with alopecia areata. Some clones in this sample may be carry-over from other donors' samples. Both conserved end residues are part of each CDR3. The D gene is left open where the match is weak. A row's size may be missing; if present it is once, few, many or a size class.

v_gene,d_gene,abundance,j_gene,CDR3aa,CDR3nt
TRBV9,TRBD2,few,TRBJ2-7,CASSEGTIKEYEQYF,TGTGCCAGCAGCGAGGGGACTATAAAAGAATACGAGCAGTACTTC
TRBV5-1,.,many,TRBJ1-3,CASSLWIMGNSGNTIYF,TGCGCCAGCAGCCTTTGGATTATGGGGAACTCTGGAAACACCATATATTTT
TRBV7-9,.,.,TRBJ2-1,CASSLVAGLNEQFF,TGTGCCAGCAGCTTAGTTGCGGGGCTCAATGAGCAGTTCTTC
TRBV5-1,TRBD1,.,TRBJ1-1,CASYRGRRERTEAFF,TGCGCCAGCTACAGGGGGCGCCGGGAGCGCACTGAAGCTTTCTTT
TRBV20-1,.,many,TRBJ2-3,CSARGTGRTDTQYF,TGCAGTGCTAGAGGGACTGGACGCACAGATACGCAGTATTTT
TRBV11-2,TRBD1,many,TRBJ2-7,CASSARTGLSYEQYF,TGTGCCAGCAGCGCCAGGACAGGACTTTCCTACGAGCAGTACTTC
TRBV24-1,.,many,TRBJ1-2,CATSDNRDGYTF,TGTGCCACCAGTGATAACAGGGATGGCTACACCTTC
TRBV27,.,many,TRBJ1-4,CASRRTDLNEKLFF,TGTGCCAGCAGGAGGACGGACCTTAATGAAAAACTGTTTTTT
TRBV7-2,.,many,TRBJ1-5,CASSLQGWSNQPQHF,TGTGCCAGCAGCTTACAGGGTTGGAGCAATCAGCCCCAGCATTTT
TRBV10-3,.,.,TRBJ1-2,CAISGTENGYTF,TGTGCCATCAGTGGGACAGAGAATGGCTACACCTTC
TRBV4-1,TRBD1,many,TRBJ2-2,CASSQGQGVDTGELFF,TGCGCCAGCAGCCAAGGACAGGGAGTGGACACCGGGGAGCTGTTTTTT
TRBV19,.,.,TRBJ1-5,CASSIGTIENQPQHF,TGTGCCAGTAGTATTGGGACGATTGAGAATCAGCCCCAGCATTTT
TRBV29-1,TRBD1,many,TRBJ1-2,CSGGQGGYGYTF,TGCAGCGGAGGACAGGGCGGATATGGCTACACCTTC
TRBV5-1,.,.,TRBJ1-1,CASTPGGAGVGTEAFF,TGCGCCAGCACCCCCGGGGGGGCGGGGGTAGGGACTGAAGCTTTCTTT
TRBV29-1,.,many,TRBJ1-4,CSGSGRDEKLFF,TGCAGCGGTTCTGGGCGGGATGAAAAACTGTTTTTT
TRBV4-1,TRBD2,few,TRBJ2-5,CASSQDKGLAVQETQYF,TGCGCCAGCAGCCAAGATAAAGGGCTAGCGGTCCAAGAGACCCAGTACTTC
TRBV12-3/TRBV12-4,.,many,TRBJ2-7,CASSTGTDNPYEQYF,TGTGCCAGCAGTACCGGGACTGATAACCCCTACGAGCAGTACTTC
TRBV10-1,TRBD1,.,TRBJ1-1,CASSRDRVGTEAFF,TGCGCCAGCAGCCGGGACAGGGTTGGCACTGAAGCTTTCTTT
TRBV29-1,TRBD1,.,TRBJ2-6,CSVEGQGPSGANVLTF,TGCAGCGTTGAGGGACAGGGACCCTCTGGGGCCAACGTCCTGACTTTC
TRBV7-3,.,few,TRBJ1-1,CASTPGQGYTEAFF,TGTGCCAGCACCCCGGGGCAGGGATACACTGAAGCTTTCTTT
TRBV5-1,.,.,TRBJ2-4,CASSLEGQVIAKNIQYF,TGCGCCAGCAGCTTGGAAGGGCAGGTGATAGCCAAAAACATTCAGTACTTC
TRBV7-9,TRBD1,many,TRBJ2-7,CASSLGTGKPYEQYF,TGTGCCAGCAGCTTAGGGACAGGGAAGCCCTACGAGCAGTACTTC
TRBV20-1,TRBD1,.,TRBJ1-4,CSAATGQGREKLFF,TGCAGTGCCGCGACAGGGCAGGGACGTGAAAAACTGTTTTTT
TRBV6-2/TRBV6-3,.,many,TRBJ1-1,CASSPGYYMNTEAFF,TGTGCCAGCAGTCCGGGCTATTACATGAACACTGAAGCTTTCTTT
TRBV2,TRBD1,many,TRBJ2-2,CASGGQGLNTGELFF,TGTGCCAGCGGGGGACAGGGACTTAACACCGGGGAGCTGTTTTTT
TRBV6-6,.,many,TRBJ1-1,CASSRQRTPGNTEAFF,TGTGCCAGCAGCCGGCAACGAACCCCGGGGAACACTGAAGCTTTCTTT
TRBV5-4,.,many,TRBJ2-7,CASSLANSYEQYF,TGTGCCAGCAGCTTGGCCAACTCCTACGAGCAGTACTTC
TRBV7-2,.,.,TRBJ1-3,CASSPGQFSGNTIYF,TGTGCCAGCAGCCCAGGACAGTTTTCAGGAAACACCATATATTTT
TRBV5-4,TRBD2,.,TRBJ2-3,CASSYHQTSGGADTQYF,TGTGCCAGCAGCTACCATCAGACTAGCGGGGGGGCAGATACGCAGTATTTT